The 10 T cell receptor beta chains below all came from one sample that was sequenced in a study of T cells in Graves' hyperthyroidism and ophthalmopathy. Amplified TCR beta CDR3 regions came from RNA transcripts. TCR CDR3 regions were first amplified by RT-PCR with HTBI primers. A single record per CDR3 protein comes from TCRdb applying MiXCR to the multiplex PCR reads. The sample consists of 550,000 to 700,000 distinct CDR3 sequences, approximately 44% of them appearing once. Sequenced: peripheral blood or thyroid tissue (not recorded which). The receptors here all came from an adult woman with Graves' disease, either hyperthyroidism or ophthalmopathy (not recorded which).

This clonotype has at least ten counts. DNA for the CDR3: TGTGCCAGCATTGGGGGGCCGGAGACCCAGTACTTC. Amino acid sequence: CASIGGPETQYF. J is TRBJ2-5 and V is TRBV6-1; D tentatively reads TRBD1 or TRBD2 (6 bases each). Germline V gene sequence: CDR1 MNHNS, CDR2 SASEGT. The CDR3 runs 12 residues. V was shortened by 7 bases and J by 5 bases, with 11 bases between the two germline ends.

The table lists this clonotype with many counts. The chain carries TRBV7-9 and TRBJ2-2; D is unresolved. Germline V lookup: CDR1 SEHNR, CDR2 FQNEAQ (reference sequence). Between the trimmed V and J ends, which lost 0 bases and 5 bases, there was a span of 7 bases. CDR3 size: 14 residues. This CDR3 reads CASSLASGTGELFF. DNA for the CDR3: TGTGCCAGCAGCTTAGCTTCTGGGACCGGGGAGCTGTTTTTT.

This clonotype was counted many times. This sequence joins TRBV7-9 and TRBJ2-5; perhaps D is TRBD1 or TRBD2 (5 bases each). Germline CDR1 reads SEHNR; CDR2 reads FQNEAQ (reference sequence). V shed 4 bases and J shed 1 base, with 16 bases lying between them. The CDR3 has 16 residues. The CDR3 region has the DNA TGTGCCAGCAGCTCTAGCACAGGAAGCCTCCAAGAGACCCAGTACTTC. It encodes CASSSSTGSLQETQYF.

In its sample, this clonotype was seen many times. This chain joins TRBV4-1 and TRBJ2-5; no definite D call. CDR1 and CDR2 from the germline V gene are MGHRA and YSYEKL. The CDR3 covers 14 residues. Trimming took off 2 bases at V and 2 bases at J, with 9 bases between the two ends. CDR3 sequence: CASSQYQAQETQYF. Written as DNA, the CDR3 is TGCGCCAGCAGCCAATACCAGGCACAAGAGACCCAGTACTTC.

In the case of this clonotype: This could be a read error, since a much larger clone is one nucleotide away. The chain recombines TRBV9 with TRBJ1-1; D is ambiguous. Per the germline V gene, CDR1 is SGDLS and CDR2 is YYNGEE. V lost 5 bases and J lost 11, with 10 bases in between. The CDR3 spans 10 residues. The CDR3 sequence is CASRGARAFF. The CDR3 bases are TGTGCCAGCAGAGGAGCTCGGGCTTTCTTT.

This clonotype was seen more than once but under ten times. J is TRBJ2-7 and V is TRBV28; 11 bases map to TRBD2. The J segment lost 0 bases and the V segment lost 5 bases, leaving 6 bases of the junction unmatched. Germline CDR1 is MDHEN and CDR2 is SYDVKM. This CDR3 has 16 amino acids. CDR3 protein: CASSVELAGDSYEQYF. The CDR3 DNA sequence: TGTGCCAGCAGTGTGGAACTAGCGGGAGACTCCTACGAGCAGTACTTC.

V and J are TRBV19 and TRBJ1-2; 7 bases are a match to TRBD1. The CDR3 has 12 residues. The V gene's germline CDR1 is LNHDA and CDR2 SQIVND (reference sequence). Trimming took 8 bases from V and 1 from J; bases not matched to a gene: 1. CDR3: CASGQDNYGYTF. Written as DNA, the CDR3 is TGTGCCAGTGGACAGGATAACTATGGCTACACCTTC.

The gene calls are TRBV4-3 and TRBJ2-5, with 7 bases lining up with TRBD2. This CDR3 comprises 15 residues. With 1 base clipped from V and 2 bases from J, the junction kept 4 bases outside the gene matches. Germline V CDR1 and CDR2: LGHNA, YSLEER. CDR3 nucleotides: TGCGCCAGCAGCCAAGTTGATAGCGGGCAAGAGACCCAGTACTTC. The encoded protein is CASSQVDSGQETQYF.

This clonotype was seen many times. This chain connects TRBV6-1 to TRBJ1-4; unclear D gene. Germline V gene data show CDR1 as MNHNS and CDR2 as SASEGT. The CDR3 loop spans 15 amino acids. The V end was cut by 4 bases, the J end by 4 bases, with 13 bases between. CDR3 amino acids: CASSVGLGNNEKLFF. CDR3 nucleotides: TGTGCCAGCAGTGTTGGATTAGGGAATAATGAAAAACTGTTTTTT.

The V and J genes are TRBV10-3 and TRBJ1-2; D might be TRBD1 (5 bases). Germline CDR1 and CDR2: ENHRY and SYGVKD. Trimming shortened V by 3 bases and J by 12 bases, and 14 bases separated the two germline ends. There are 12 residues in the CDR3. CDR3 in DNA: TGTGCCATCAGTGATGGGGGGTCTGGAAACACCTTC. This sequence encodes CAISDGGSGNTF.